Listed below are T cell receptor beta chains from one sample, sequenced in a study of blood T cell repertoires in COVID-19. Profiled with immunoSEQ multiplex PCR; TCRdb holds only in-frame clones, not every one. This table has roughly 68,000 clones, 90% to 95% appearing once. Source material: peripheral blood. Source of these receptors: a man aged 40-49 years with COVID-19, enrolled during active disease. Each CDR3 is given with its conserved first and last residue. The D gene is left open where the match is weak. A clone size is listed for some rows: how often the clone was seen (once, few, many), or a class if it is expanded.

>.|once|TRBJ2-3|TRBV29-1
CSVERQDTQYF
TGCAGCGTCGAAAGACAGGACACGCAGTATTTT
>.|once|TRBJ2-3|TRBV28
CASSLLTDTQYF
TGTGCCAGCAGTTTATTAACAGATACGCAGTATTTT
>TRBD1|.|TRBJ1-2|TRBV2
CASTDRGNYGYTF
TGTGCCAGCACTGACAGGGGCAACTATGGCTACACCTTC
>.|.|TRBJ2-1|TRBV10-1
CASSARLDNEQFF
TGCGCCAGCAGTGCTAGGCTAGACAATGAGCAGTTCTTC
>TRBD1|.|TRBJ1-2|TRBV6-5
CASSVTGVGYGYTF
TGTGCCAGCAGCGTCACAGGGGTTGGATATGGCTACACCTTC
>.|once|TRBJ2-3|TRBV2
CASSYTTDTQYF
TGTGCCAGCAGTTACACCACAGATACGCAGTATTTT
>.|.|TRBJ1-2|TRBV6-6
CASRQANYGYTF
TGTGCCAGCAGGCAGGCTAACTATGGCTACACCTTC
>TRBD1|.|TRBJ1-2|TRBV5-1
CASSTGQGYGYTF
TGCGCCAGCAGCACCGGACAGGGGTATGGCTACACCTTC
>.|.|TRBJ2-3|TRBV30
CAWSYAFTDTQYF
TGTGCCTGGAGCTACGCATTCACAGATACGCAGTATTTT
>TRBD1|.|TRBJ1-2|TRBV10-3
CAISEQQGAFMSSAGYTF
TGTGCCATCAGTGAGCAACAGGGGGCGTTCATGTCCTCGGCTGGCTACACCTTC
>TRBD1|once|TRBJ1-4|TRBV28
CASSPGQGVKLFF
TGTGCCAGCAGTCCGGGACAGGGAGTAAAACTGTTTTTT
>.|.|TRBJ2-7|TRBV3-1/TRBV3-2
CASSQAAGISYEQYF
TGTGCCAGCAGCCAAGCCGCGGGTATCAGCTACGAGCAGTACTTC
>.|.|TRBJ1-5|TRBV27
CASSLEQSGQPQHF
TGTGCCAGCAGTTTAGAGCAATCGGGTCAGCCCCAGCATTTT
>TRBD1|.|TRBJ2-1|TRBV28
CASSSSDRGGYNEQFF
TGTGCCAGCAGTTCATCAGACAGGGGAGGCTACAATGAGCAGTTCTTC
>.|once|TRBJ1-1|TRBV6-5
CASSPFNTEAFF
TGTGCCAGCAGTCCCTTCAACACTGAAGCTTTCTTT
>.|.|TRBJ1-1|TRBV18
CASSPTNTEAFF
TGTGCCAGCTCACCGACAAACACTGAAGCTTTCTTT
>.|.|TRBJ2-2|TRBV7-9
CASSHQGYHTGELFF
TGTGCCAGCAGCCATCAGGGGTATCACACCGGGGAGCTGTTTTTT
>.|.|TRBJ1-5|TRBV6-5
CASRSSGNQPQHF
TGTGCCAGCAGGAGTTCCGGCAATCAGCCCCAGCATTTT
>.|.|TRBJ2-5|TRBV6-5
CASSWGDPGETQYF
TGTGCCAGCAGTTGGGGCGATCCCGGCGAGACCCAGTACTTC
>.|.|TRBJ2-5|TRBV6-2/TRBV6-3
CASSYVGETQYF
TGTGCCAGCAGTTACGTCGGGGAGACCCAGTACTTC
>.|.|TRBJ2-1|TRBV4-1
CASSQRRQGLSNEQFF
TGCGCCAGCAGCCAAAGGCGTCAGGGTCTCTCAAATGAGCAGTTCTTC
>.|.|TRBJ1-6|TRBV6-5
CASSYSPTVNSPLHF
TGTGCCAGCAGTTACTCGCCGACAGTTAATTCACCCCTCCACTTT
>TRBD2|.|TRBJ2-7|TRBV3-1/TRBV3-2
CASSQVGGTSGRERQYF
TGTGCCAGCAGCCAAGTTGGGGGAACTAGCGGAAGAGAGAGGCAGTACTTC
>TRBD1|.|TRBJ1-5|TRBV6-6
CASTRQGSDQPQHF
TGTGCCAGCACCAGACAGGGTTCGGACCAGCCCCAGCATTTT
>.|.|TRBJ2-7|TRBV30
CAWSGGISYEQYF
TGTGCCTGGAGTGGCGGGATCTCCTACGAGCAGTACTTC
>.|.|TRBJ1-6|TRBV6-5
CASNGGGGSPLHF
TGTGCCAGCAATGGGGGGGGAGGTTCACCCCTCCACTTT
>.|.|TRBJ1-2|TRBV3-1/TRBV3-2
CASSQVQQAGGYTF
TGTGCCAGCAGCCAAGTCCAACAGGCGGGGGGCTACACCTTC
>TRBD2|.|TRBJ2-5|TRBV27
CASSPSMASGGETQYF
TGTGCCAGCAGTCCATCCATGGCTAGCGGGGGAGAGACCCAGTACTTC
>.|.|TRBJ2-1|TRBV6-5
CASGADNEQFF
TGTGCCAGCGGGGCAGACAATGAGCAGTTCTTC
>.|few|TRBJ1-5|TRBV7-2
CASSPRGGSNQPQHF
TGTGCCAGCAGCCCTCGGGGGGGTAGCAATCAGCCCCAGCATTTT
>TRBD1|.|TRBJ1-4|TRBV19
CASSLDRGNEKLFF
TGTGCCAGTAGTCTAGACAGGGGTAATGAAAAACTGTTTTTT
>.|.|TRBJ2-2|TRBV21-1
CERGRGPGELFF
TGTGAGAGGGGGCGAGGACCCGGGGAGCTGTTTTTT
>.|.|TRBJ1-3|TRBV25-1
CASSGGLNTIYF
TGTGCCAGCAGCGGGGGATTAAACACCATATATTTT
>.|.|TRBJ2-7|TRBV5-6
CASSLGPTTYEQYF
TGTGCCAGCAGCTTGGGGCCAACCACCTACGAGCAGTACTTC
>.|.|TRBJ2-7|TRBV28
CASSSPRGTDEQYF
TGTGCCAGCAGTTCACCTAGGGGGACGGACGAGCAGTACTTC